This TCR beta chain is from a study of CD8+ T cells in alopecia areata. In the study overall: Oral tofacitinib (5 to 10 mg twice daily) was administered to treated patients. Tofacitinib treatment spanned 6 to 18 months, with 6 months off drug afterward.

Reverse transcribed after extraction, RNA yielded cDNA as the sequencing template. Assay: immunoSEQ multiplex PCR; the TCRdb copy retains only in-frame clones and omits some. The repertoire includes about 170,000 clones, about 70% of them detected once, and roughly 11% sits in the top ten. The CDR3 covers 15 residues. Germline V CDR1 and CDR2: MNHNS, SASEGT. V gave up 11 bases and J gave up 5 bases; unmatched junction bases: 15. The chain employs TRBV6-1 and TRBJ1-5; 7 nucleotides match TRBD1. Specimen: CD8+ T cells sorted from blood, collected at week 0. The source of this sequence is a human donor with alopecia areata. CDR3 DNA: TGTGCCCTATCTCGACCGGACAGGCGTTATCAGCCCCAGCATTTT. Translation gives CALSRPDRRYQPQHF.